What follows are 8 T cell receptor beta chains derived from one specimen sequenced in a study of Ad26.COV2.S vaccination and SARS-CoV-2 variants. This table comes from immunoSEQ multiplex PCR, and its TCRdb copy is limited to in-frame clones, with some not included. The table lists roughly 350,000 clones, about 87% of them singletons, with around 6.4% in the top ten. The treatment was: about 20 received Ad26.COV2.S at low or high dose, single or two shots; 5 received placebo; per-sample allocation not given. Vaccine and placebo recipients were sampled on day 63 after the first injection. Sequenced material: peripheral blood, taken in a trial of Ad26.COV2.S vaccine versus placebo. The receptors come from a person between 18 and 65 years old who received the Ad26.COV2.S COVID-19 vaccine or a placebo.

The chain employs TRBV7-9 and TRBJ2-5, with TRBD1 matching over 9 bases. From germline, CDR1 is SEHNR and CDR2 FQNEAQ (reference sequence). The CDR3 sequence is 16 residues long. The V segment lost 2 bases and the J segment 6 bases; nucleotides outside the gene matches: 10. Here the CDR3 reads CASSLIATGGWKTQYF. CDR3 DNA: TGTGCCAGCAGCTTAATTGCGACAGGGGGTTGGAAGACCCAGTACTTC. Together with reference TRBV7-9 and TRBJ2-5, the CDR3 gives the full variable domain: DTGVSQNPRHKITKRGQNVTFRCDPISEHNRLYWYRQTLGQGPEFLTYFQNEAQLEKSRLLSDRFSAERPKGSFSTLEIQRTEQGDSAMYLCASSLIATGGWKTQYFGPGTRLLVL.

The genes are TRBV4-3 and TRBJ2-5; 7 positions match TRBD2. Germline CDR1 LGHNA, CDR2 YSLEER. The junction had 4 bases not matched to a gene; V was cut back by 1 base and J by 5 bases. The CDR3 runs 14 residues. CDR3 amino acids: CASSQVTAGETQYF. The CDR3 DNA sequence: TGCGCCAGCAGCCAAGTTACAGCGGGGGAGACCCAGTACTTC.

The table lists this clone with a few counts. V usage is TRBV6-5 and J usage is TRBJ2-7, with TRBD1 matching over 10 bases. Per the germline V gene, CDR1 is MNHEY and CDR2 is SVGAGI. The CDR3 has 15 residues. Trimming took 4 bases from V and 5 from J; bases not matched to a gene: 8. This CDR3 reads CASSSPGQGLDEQYF. CDR3 DNA sequence: TGTGCCAGCAGTTCGCCGGGACAGGGGTTGGACGAGCAGTACTTC.

The J gene is TRBJ2-7, the V gene TRBV29-1, with 8 bases fitting TRBD1. Germline V gene data show CDR1 as SQVTM and CDR2 as ANQGSEA. V lost 6 bases, J lost 5 bases, and 6 bases stayed unmatched. This CDR3 contains 12 residues. CDR3 region: CSVETGAHEQYF. The DNA for the CDR3 is TGCAGCGTCGAGACAGGGGCCCACGAGCAGTACTTC.

J is TRBJ1-6 and V is TRBV30, with 7 bases identical to TRBD1. This CDR3 region has 14 residues. J was trimmed by 7 bases and V by 0 bases; bases with no gene match: 3. Germline lookup yields CDR1 GTSNPN and CDR2 SVGIG (reference sequence). CDR3 nucleotides: TGTGCCTGGAGTGTATCACAGGGGAATTCACCCCTCCACTTT. Encoded protein: CAWSVSQGNSPLHF.

The CDR3 spells CASSLEGRGAQPQHF. In DNA form, the CDR3 reads TGTGCCAGCAGTTTAGAGGGAAGGGGTGCTCAGCCCCAGCATTTT. This chain joins TRBV28 and TRBJ1-5, with TRBD1 as a possible D gene (5 bases). The V gene's germline CDR1 is MDHEN and CDR2 SYDVKM. The CDR3 is 15 residues long. The ends were cut back, 2 bases at V and 6 bases at J, with 14 bases in the middle.

This sequence joins TRBV28 and TRBJ1-5; possibly TRBD1 for D (5 bases). The CDR3 sequence is 13 residues long. Germline V gives CDR1 MDHEN, CDR2 SYDVKM. V dropped 11 bases and J dropped 0 bases, with 11 bases sitting between them. Here the CDR3 reads CAHGRGSNQPQHF. The CDR3 nucleotides read TGTGCCCACGGGAGGGGTAGCAATCAGCCCCAGCATTTT.

The genes are TRBV30 and TRBJ1-5, with D possibly TRBD1 on 5 matching bases. This CDR3 comprises 15 residues. Trimming took 1 base from V and 6 from J, leaving 16 bases between them. CDR1 is GTSNPN and CDR2 is SVGIG in the germline V gene (reference sequence). CDR3 sequence reads: CAWSEFGRDSQPQHF. CDR3 nucleotide sequence: TGTGCCTGGAGTGAGTTTGGCAGGGATAGTCAGCCCCAGCATTTT. Based on the CDR3 plus reference TRBV30 and TRBJ1-5, the full variable domain is SQTIHQWPATLVQPVGSPLSLECTVEGTSNPNLYWYRQAAGRGLQLLFYSVGIGQISSEVPQNLSASRPQDRQFILSSKKLLLSDSGFYLCAWSEFGRDSQPQHFGDGTRLSIL.